This TCR beta chain was identified in a study of CD8 T cells in ankylosing spondylitis. Germline lookup yields CDR1 SGHTA and CDR2 FQGNSA. Unmatched junction bases numbered 3, after V lost 3 bases and J lost 7 bases. This CDR3 region has 13 residues. Quantitative barcoded 5'-RACE was used to prepare TCR beta libraries. TCRdb fed the 5' RACE reads into MiXCR, producing one record per CDR3 protein. The table lists some 220,000 distinct CDR3 sequences, 8% to 9% of them singletons. This clonotype was seen a few times. Antigen: not known. Study conclusions and caveats: Reactive arthritis synovial fluid and blood were previously reported to contain some motif variants.

The rearrangement joins TRBV7-2 to TRBJ2-1; the match to TRBD2 covers 7 bases. The sequence came from a female donor with ankylosing spondylitis or in good health (not recorded which). The sample taken for sequencing was blood, either unsorted or a sorted T cell fraction (not recorded which). The CDR3 loop reads CASSFRTRNEQFF. The CDR3 DNA reads as TGTGCCAGCAGCTTCCGGACTAGGAATGAGCAGTTCTTC.